This T cell receptor beta chain was sequenced for a study of blood T cell repertoires in COVID-19. On the study more broadly: T cells, B-cell-depleted T cells, or PBMCs provided the cDNA or gDNA that served as material.

Grouping used clinical history reported by participants in a survey and questionnaire. Per germline, CDR1 KGHSH and CDR2 LQKENI. Trimming stripped 7 bases from V and 1 base from J, with 10 bases between. This CDR3 region has 13 residues. In the study's own analysis: Reference gene primer amplification in the assay estimated nucleated cell counts. TCRdb's copy holds only in-frame clones and misses some; the assay was immunoSEQ multiplex PCR. D and trimming were read from the DNA, whereas the V and J calls and clone size are those reported in that table. Of 330,000 or so clones detected, approximately 84% appear once; the ten largest clones hold 2.5% to 3%.

This chain links TRBV18 with TRBJ1-1; weak D call: TRBD1 (5 bases). This sequence originates from a woman aged 30 to 39 who had recovered from COVID-19. The specimen was PBMCs or T cells enriched from blood (not recorded which). The DNA for the CDR3 is TGTGCCAGCTTCGAAGGACAGAACACTGAAGCTTTCTTT. Translating it yields CASFEGQNTEAFF.